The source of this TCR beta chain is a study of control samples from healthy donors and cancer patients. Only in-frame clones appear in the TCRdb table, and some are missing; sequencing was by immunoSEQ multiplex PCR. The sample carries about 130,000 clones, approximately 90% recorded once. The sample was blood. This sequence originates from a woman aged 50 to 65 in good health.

CDR3: CAWSVYGVTGTGQPQHF. As DNA, the CDR3 is TGTGCCTGGAGTGTATATGGGGTCACAGGGACCGGCCAGCCCCAGCATTTT. The chain carries TRBV30 and TRBJ1-5; TRBD1 is a possible D gene (6 bases). The CDR3 has 17 amino acids. Per the germline V gene, CDR1 is GTSNPN and CDR2 is SVGIG (reference sequence). V was clipped by 0 bases and J by 7 bases, with 22 bases between them.